What follows is one T cell receptor (beta chain) and its context. Antigen specificity is unknown. These data originate in a study of T cells in tumors after PD-1 blockade. For the study at large: Daily vismodegib 150 mg continued in a subset of anti-PD-1-treated patients. Mean per blood sample: 113,528 templates (about 21,000-290,000), around 38,000 unique clonotypes.

Profiling relied on immunoSEQ multiplex PCR, and the TCRdb table lists in-frame clones only, not all of them. This table holds around 35,000 clones, around 72% found once. Germline-derived CDR1 and CDR2 are SGHTA and FQGNSA. Trimming stripped 3 bases from V and 0 bases from J, with 9 bases between. The CDR3 contains 15 residues. The study, taken as a whole, reports: Some novel exhausted tumor clones appeared in pre-treatment blood, suggesting peripheral recruitment.

The input for sequencing was PBMCs, taken after anti-PD-1 treatment. The chain carries TRBV7-2 and TRBJ1-3; D is unclear. The clonotype comes from a human donor with basal cell carcinoma. This CDR3 is CASSFSLSSGNTIYF. The CDR3 bases are TGTGCCAGCAGCTTTTCACTAAGCTCTGGAAACACCATATATTTT.